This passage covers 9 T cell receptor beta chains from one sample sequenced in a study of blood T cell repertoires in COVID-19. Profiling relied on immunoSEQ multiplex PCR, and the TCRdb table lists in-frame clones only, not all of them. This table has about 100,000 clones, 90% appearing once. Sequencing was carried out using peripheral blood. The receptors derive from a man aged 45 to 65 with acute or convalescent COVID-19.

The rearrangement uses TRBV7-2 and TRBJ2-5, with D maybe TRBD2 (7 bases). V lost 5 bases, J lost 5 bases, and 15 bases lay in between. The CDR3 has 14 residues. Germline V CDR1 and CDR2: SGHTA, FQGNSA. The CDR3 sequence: CASSKGGARETQYF. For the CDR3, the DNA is TGTGCCAGCAGCAAGGGGGGGGCCCGGGAGACCCAGTACTTC.

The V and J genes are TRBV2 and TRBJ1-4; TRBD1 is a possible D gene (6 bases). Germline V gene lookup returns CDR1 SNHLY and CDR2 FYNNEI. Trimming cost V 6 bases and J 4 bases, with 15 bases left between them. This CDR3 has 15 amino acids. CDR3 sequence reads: CASRETGWGNEKLFF. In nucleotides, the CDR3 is TGTGCCAGCAGGGAGACAGGATGGGGTAATGAAAAACTGTTTTTT.

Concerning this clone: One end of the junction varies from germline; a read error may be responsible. CDR3 in amino acids: CAWSGTGRDLHF. CDR3 in DNA: TGTGCCTGGAGTGGTACAGGGCGAGACCTCCACTTC. The chain recombines TRBV30 with TRBJ2-5, with a weak D call TRBD1 (6 bases). This CDR3 comprises 12 residues. CDR1 and CDR2 from the germline V gene are GTSNPN and SVGIG (reference sequence).

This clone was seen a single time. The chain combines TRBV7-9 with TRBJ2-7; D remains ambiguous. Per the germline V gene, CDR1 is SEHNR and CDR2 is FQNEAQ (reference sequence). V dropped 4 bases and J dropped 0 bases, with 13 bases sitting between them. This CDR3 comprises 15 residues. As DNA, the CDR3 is TGTGCCAGCAGCTCAGCAGGAAGAGGCTCCTACGAGCAGTACTTC. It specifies CASSSAGRGSYEQYF. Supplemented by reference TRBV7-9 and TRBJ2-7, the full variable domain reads DTGVSQNPRHKITKRGQNVTFRCDPISEHNRLYWYRQTLGQGPEFLTYFQNEAQLEKSRLLSDRFSAERPKGSFSTLEIQRTEQGDSAMYLCASSSAGRGSYEQYFGPGTRLTVT.

CDR3 protein: CASSGTSFDEQFF. The CDR3 nucleotides read TGTGCCAGCAGCGGGACTAGTTTCGATGAGCAGTTCTTC. The V gene is TRBV5-4, the J gene TRBJ2-1; 8 positions agree with TRBD2. V shed 4 bases, J shed 8 bases, and the junction held 5 bases outside the gene matches. The CDR3 runs 13 residues. Germline V gives CDR1 SGHNT, CDR2 YYREEE (reference sequence).

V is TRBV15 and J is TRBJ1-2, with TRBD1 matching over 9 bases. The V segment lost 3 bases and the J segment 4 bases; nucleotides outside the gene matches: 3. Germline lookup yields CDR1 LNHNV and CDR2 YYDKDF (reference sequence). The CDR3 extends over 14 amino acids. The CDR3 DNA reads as TGTGCCACCAGCAGGCGGGACAGGGCCTATGGCTACACCTTC. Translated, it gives CATSRRDRAYGYTF. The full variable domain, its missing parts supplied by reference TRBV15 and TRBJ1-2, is DAMVIQNPRYQVTQFGKPVTLSCSQTLNHNVMYWYQQKSSQAPKLLFHYYDKDFNNEADTPDNFQSRRPNTSFCFLDIRSPGLGDTAMYLCATSRRDRAYGYTFGSGTRLTVV.

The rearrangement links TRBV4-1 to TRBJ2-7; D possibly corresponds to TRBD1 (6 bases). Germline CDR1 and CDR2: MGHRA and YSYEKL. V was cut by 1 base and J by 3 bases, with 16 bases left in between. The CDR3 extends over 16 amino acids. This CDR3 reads CASSQAVLGAGYEQYF. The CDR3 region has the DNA TGCGCCAGCAGCCAAGCAGTTTTGGGGGCTGGCTACGAGCAGTACTTC.

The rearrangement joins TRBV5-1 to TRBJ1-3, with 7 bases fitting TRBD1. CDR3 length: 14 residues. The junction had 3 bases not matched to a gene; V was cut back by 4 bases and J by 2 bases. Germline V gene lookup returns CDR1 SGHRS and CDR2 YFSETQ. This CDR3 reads CASSGGQPGNTIYF. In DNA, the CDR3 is TGCGCCAGCAGCGGGGGACAGCCTGGAAACACCATATATTTT.

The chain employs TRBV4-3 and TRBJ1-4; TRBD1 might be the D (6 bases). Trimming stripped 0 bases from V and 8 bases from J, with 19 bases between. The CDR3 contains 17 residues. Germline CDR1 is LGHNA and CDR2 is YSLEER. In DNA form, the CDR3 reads TGCGCCAGCAGCCAAGATTTCATGGGGGGGGCCAACGAAAAACTGTTTTTT. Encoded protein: CASSQDFMGGANEKLFF.